The source of this T cell receptor (beta chain) is a study of coeliac disease. General study points: Most TRB amino acid sequences occurred in only one sample.

This clone was seen a handful of times. Its antigen is still unknown. Produced via immunoSEQ multiplex PCR; TCRdb's table is partial and in-frame only. The repertoire holds roughly 4,800 clones, roughly 72% seen once, with under 8% in the top ten. The CDR3 length is 14 residues. Germline CDR1 reads MDHEN; CDR2 reads SYDVKM. With 6 bases removed from V and 8 bases from J, the gap between germline ends came to 16 bases. The chain couples TRBV28 to TRBJ2-2; D may be TRBD2 (6 bases). The sample comprised lymphocytes from the gut lamina propria. The sequence came from a man between 18 and 35 years old with celiac disease on a gluten-free diet. CDR3 in amino acids: CASRLGTLAGELFF. CDR3 DNA: TGTGCCAGCAGACTCGGGACTTTAGCAGGGGAGCTGTTTTTT.